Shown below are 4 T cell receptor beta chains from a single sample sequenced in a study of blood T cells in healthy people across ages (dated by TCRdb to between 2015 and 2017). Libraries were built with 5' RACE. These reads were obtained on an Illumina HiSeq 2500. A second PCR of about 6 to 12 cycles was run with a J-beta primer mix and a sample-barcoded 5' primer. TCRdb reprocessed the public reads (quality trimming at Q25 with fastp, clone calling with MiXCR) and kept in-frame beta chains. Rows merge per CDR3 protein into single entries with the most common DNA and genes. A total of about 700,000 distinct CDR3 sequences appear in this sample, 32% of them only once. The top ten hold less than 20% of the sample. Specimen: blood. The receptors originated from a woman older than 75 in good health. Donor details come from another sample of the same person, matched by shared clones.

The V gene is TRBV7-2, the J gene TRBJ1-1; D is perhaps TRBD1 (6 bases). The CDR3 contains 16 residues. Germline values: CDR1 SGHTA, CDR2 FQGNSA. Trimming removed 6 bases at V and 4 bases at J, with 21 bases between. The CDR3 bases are TGTGCCAGCAGTTCTCAACCGGGACAATTGTCCACTGAAGCTTTCTTT. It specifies CASSSQPGQLSTEAFF.

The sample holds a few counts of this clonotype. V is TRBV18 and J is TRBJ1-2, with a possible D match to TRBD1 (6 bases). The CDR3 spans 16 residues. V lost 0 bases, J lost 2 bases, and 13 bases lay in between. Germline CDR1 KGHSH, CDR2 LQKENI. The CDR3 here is CASSPPSRGANYGYTF. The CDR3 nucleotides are TGTGCCAGCTCACCACCGAGCAGGGGCGCGAACTATGGCTACACCTTC.

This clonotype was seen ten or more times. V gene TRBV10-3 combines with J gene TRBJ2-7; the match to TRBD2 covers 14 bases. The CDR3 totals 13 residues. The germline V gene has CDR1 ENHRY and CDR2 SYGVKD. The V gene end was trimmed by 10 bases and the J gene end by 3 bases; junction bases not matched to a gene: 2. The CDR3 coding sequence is TGTGCCACAGGACTAGCGGGGGGCTACGAGCAGTACTTC. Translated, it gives CATGLAGGYEQYF.

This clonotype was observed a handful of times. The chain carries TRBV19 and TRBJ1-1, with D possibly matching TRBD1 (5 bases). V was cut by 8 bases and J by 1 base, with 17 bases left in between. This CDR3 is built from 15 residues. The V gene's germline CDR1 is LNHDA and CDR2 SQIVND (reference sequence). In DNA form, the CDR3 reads TGTGCCAGTCATCCCAGGGCAGCCTGGAACACTGAAGCTTTCTTT. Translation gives CASHPRAAWNTEAFF. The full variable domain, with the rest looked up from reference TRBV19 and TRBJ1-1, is DGGITQSPKYLFRKEGQNVTLSCEQNLNHDAMYWYRQDPGQGLRLIYYSQIVNDFQKGDIAEGYSVSREKKESFPLTVTSAQKNPTAFYLCASHPRAAWNTEAFFGQGTRLTVV.